The 13 T cell receptor beta chains reported below all come from one sample, sequenced in a study of T-cell memory formation after mild COVID-19. One entry per CDR3 protein, called by TCRdb with MiXCR from the 5' RACE reads. The table has 30,000 to 35,000 distinct CDR3 sequences, around 21% seen once. Sequenced sample: PBMCs or a T cell subset sorted from them (not recorded which). These receptors were taken from an adult who had mild COVID-19 (a few samples of this study predate the infection). Cell type and time point are not known.

CDR3 region: CASSQEEVGGLGHYGYTF. CDR3 DNA sequence: TGTGCCAGCAGCCAAGAAGAGGTAGGGGGGCTCGGGCACTATGGCTACACCTTC. The rearrangement links TRBV4-2 to TRBJ1-2, with D tentatively TRBD1 (6 bases). Germline V gives CDR1 LGHNA, CDR2 YNFKEQ. The CDR3 contains 18 residues. The V end lost 0 bases, the J end lost 3 bases, and 20 bases lay between the germline ends.

A single count supports this clonotype. The chain links TRBV7-6 to TRBJ2-3, with 7 bases fitting TRBD2. With V trimmed by 0 bases and J by 3 bases, 3 bases remained unmatched. Germline V lookup: CDR1 SGHVS, CDR2 FNYEAQ. The CDR3 length is 15 residues. Here the CDR3 reads CASSLALGGTDTQYF. In DNA, the CDR3 is TGTGCCAGCAGCTTAGCCTTGGGGGGGACAGATACGCAGTATTTT.

In this sample, this clonotype is medium-sized. The V gene is TRBV5-1, the J gene TRBJ2-1, with 12 bases lining up with TRBD2. Germline loops: CDR1 SGHRS, CDR2 YFSETQ. The CDR3 is 15 amino acids. V shed 4 bases and J 8 bases; nucleotides not matched to a gene: 7. The CDR3 DNA is TGCGCCAGCAGCAGCTCTAGCGGGGGGGCCGATGAGCAGTTCTTC. Translation gives CASSSSSGGADEQFF.

The chain is built from TRBV7-7 and TRBJ2-7; D might be TRBD1 (6 bases). In germline, CDR1 is SSHAT, CDR2 FNYEAQ (reference sequence). Trimming removed 1 base from V and 4 bases from J, with 14 bases in between. There are 15 residues in the CDR3. Here the CDR3 DNA reads TGTGCCAGCAGCTTAGGAGCAGGGGCACAATACGAGCAGTACTTC. Its protein is CASSLGAGAQYEQYF.

In its sample, this clonotype was seen many times. The chain is built from TRBV6-5 and TRBJ2-5; D may match TRBD1 or TRBD2 (5 bases each). Germline V gene lookup returns CDR1 MNHEY and CDR2 SVGAGI. Trimming stripped 5 bases from V and 7 bases from J, with 17 bases between. This CDR3 has 14 residues. DNA of the CDR3: TGTGCCAGCAGTCAACCGGGAACGAGGGGGACCCAGTACTTC. Translating gives CASSQPGTRGTQYF.

In its sample, this clonotype was seen many times. The chain uses TRBV25-1 and TRBJ2-5; perhaps TRBD2 as D (5 bases). This CDR3 region has 16 residues. Trimming cost V 4 bases and J 5 bases, with 20 bases left between them. From germline, CDR1 is MGHDK and CDR2 SYGVNS. The CDR3: CASSVTLTSSGETQYF. CDR3 bases: TGTGCCAGCAGTGTAACACTTACTAGTTCCGGGGAGACCCAGTACTTC.

V gene TRBV6-5 combines with J gene TRBJ1-4; 8 bases line up with TRBD1. Looked up from germline, CDR1 is MNHEY and CDR2 is SVGAGI. The CDR3 extends over 16 amino acids. J was trimmed by 6 bases and V by 2 bases; bases with no gene match: 8. In DNA form, the CDR3 reads TGTGCCAGCAGTTACGCCCCGACAGGGGTCTATGAAAAACTGTTTTTT. Protein sequence: CASSYAPTGVYEKLFF.

This clonotype was seen repeatedly, ten times or more. V gene TRBV5-1 combines with J gene TRBJ2-6; tentatively, D is TRBD2 (7 bases). CDR1 SGHRS and CDR2 YFSETQ come from the germline V gene. CDR3 length: 16 residues. V was clipped by 0 bases and J by 3 bases, with 10 bases between them. The CDR3 spells CASSLEGGHGANVLTF. CDR3 in DNA: TGCGCCAGCAGCTTGGAGGGGGGGCATGGGGCCAACGTCCTGACTTTC.

This clonotype was counted ten times or more. The genes are TRBV3-1 and TRBJ2-7, with unresolved D. Trimming cost V 0 bases and J 3 bases, with 9 bases left between them. Germline lookup yields CDR1 LGHDT and CDR2 YNNKEL (reference sequence). This CDR3 has 14 residues. CDR3 coding DNA: TGTGCCAGCAGCCAAGATAGCTATTTCTACGAGCAGTACTTC. It specifies CASSQDSYFYEQYF.

This clonotype was seen at least ten times. The chain employs TRBV15 and TRBJ2-6; D remains ambiguous. CDR3 length equals 14 residues. V dropped 1 base and J dropped 2 bases, with 3 bases sitting between them. The germline gives CDR1 LNHNV, CDR2 YYDKDF (reference sequence). The CDR3 DNA follows: TGTGCCACCAGCAGAGGTACTGGGGCCAACGTCCTGACTTTC. Translation gives CATSRGTGANVLTF.

There are a few counts of this clonotype. In nucleotides, the CDR3 is TGCGCCAGCAGCCACACCCCGGGACTAGCGGGTTACAATGAGCAGTTCTTC. This gives the protein CASSHTPGLAGYNEQFF. The chain uses TRBV4-1 and TRBJ2-1, with 12 bases lining up with TRBD2. Losses at the gene ends were 3 bases for V and 4 bases for J; bases not matched to a gene: 7. Germline CDR1 and CDR2: MGHRA and YSYEKL. This CDR3 is built from 17 residues.

In this sample, this clonotype turned up a few times. This chain uses TRBV3-1 with TRBJ1-1; weak D call: TRBD1 (6 bases). Germline CDR1 reads LGHDT; CDR2 reads YNNKEL (reference sequence). This CDR3 comprises 14 residues. V lost 4 bases and J lost 1, with 10 bases in between. CDR3 protein: CASSPRGANTEAFF. CDR3 sequence (DNA): TGTGCCAGCAGCCCCCGGGGGGCGAACACTGAAGCTTTCTTT.

This clonotype was observed at least ten times. The chain carries TRBV3-1 and TRBJ2-7; 10 bases match TRBD2. CDR3 length: 14 amino acids. Germline V gene data show CDR1 as LGHDT and CDR2 as YNNKEL (reference sequence). Unmatched junction bases numbered 3, after V lost 4 bases and J lost 3 bases. The CDR3 is CASSPLAGDYEQYF. For the CDR3, the DNA is TGTGCCAGCAGCCCTCTAGCGGGAGACTACGAGCAGTACTTC.